One and the same sample provided the 11 T cell receptor beta chains below, sequenced in a study of blood T cell repertoires in COVID-19 (TCRdb year 2020). Library generation was performed with the immunoSEQ multiplex PCR assay. As stored in TCRdb, this immuneACCESS dataset retains in-frame rearrangements with V and J assigned. A fraction of the clones does not appear; measured against another copy, unresolved V genes explain less than half of the discrepancy, and the remainder lacks a known reason. The sample table shows some 95,000 clones, and approximately 80% are seen once. The top ten clonotypes cover about 6.5% of the sample. Sequenced material: peripheral blood. The receptors here all came from a man between 65 and 80 years old with acute or convalescent COVID-19.

This clone was counted at least ten times. The V and J genes are TRBV4-2 and TRBJ1-1; no firm D call. The V end lost 0 bases, the J end lost 7 bases, and 6 bases lay between the germline ends. The germline gives CDR1 LGHNA, CDR2 YNFKEQ. The length of the CDR3 is 12 residues. CDR3: CASSQDNGEAFF. The CDR3 DNA is TGTGCCAGCAGCCAAGATAACGGTGAAGCTTTCTTT.

The CDR3 region is CASSLADGYYQETQYF. The CDR3 DNA is TGTGCCAGCAGCTTAGCCGACGGGTATTACCAAGAGACCCAGTACTTC. The chain combines TRBV7-8 with TRBJ2-5; D remains ambiguous. Germline V gene data show CDR1 as SGHVS and CDR2 as FQNEAQ. CDR3 size: 16 residues. V shed 0 bases and J shed 0 bases, with 11 bases lying between them.

The V and J genes are TRBV5-1 and TRBJ2-3, with 9 positions matching TRBD2. The J segment lost 2 bases and the V segment lost 2 bases, leaving 9 bases of the junction unmatched. Germline V gene sequence: CDR1 SGHRS, CDR2 YFSETQ. This CDR3 has 17 amino acids. The chain's CDR3 is CASSLGTSRWDTDTQYF. The CDR3, as DNA: TGCGCCAGCAGCTTAGGGACTAGCAGATGGGACACAGATACGCAGTATTTT.

The sample holds one count of this clone. The chain couples TRBV29-1 to TRBJ1-2, with 7 bases matching TRBD1. The CDR3 length is 11 residues. Germline V gives CDR1 SQVTM, CDR2 ANQGSEA. J was trimmed by 4 bases and V by 8 bases; bases with no gene match: 4. The CDR3 region has the DNA TGCAGCTTCCGGGACAGCTATGGCTACACCTTC. Translating gives CSFRDSYGYTF.

In this sample, this clone turned up many times. The chain couples TRBV6-5 to TRBJ2-1, with 10 bases aligning to TRBD2. CDR3 length: 16 amino acids. The V segment lost 1 base and the J segment 4 bases; nucleotides outside the gene matches: 4. Germline V lookup: CDR1 MNHEY, CDR2 SVGAGI. CDR3 region: CASSYYGSGRYNEQFF. Here the CDR3 DNA reads TGTGCCAGCAGTTACTACGGTAGCGGGAGGTACAATGAGCAGTTCTTC.

The V gene is TRBV6-5, the J gene TRBJ1-2, with D possibly being TRBD1 (6 bases). CDR1 and CDR2 from the germline V gene are MNHEY and SVGAGI. Trimming pared 6 bases from V and 5 bases from J, leaving 13 bases between. The CDR3 contains 13 residues. CDR3 in DNA: TGTGCCAGCAGCGGGGACAACGCTTATGGCTACACCTTC. Its protein product is CASSGDNAYGYTF.

The V and J genes are TRBV28 and TRBJ2-5; possible D gene TRBD1, 6 bases. Germline V gene sequence: CDR1 MDHEN, CDR2 SYDVKM. V was clipped by 5 bases and J by 6 bases, with 16 bases between them. This CDR3 contains 14 residues. The CDR3 loop is CASSQNQGRKTQYF. The CDR3 DNA reads as TGTGCCAGCAGTCAAAACCAGGGGAGAAAGACCCAGTACTTC.

This clone has a handful of counts. The CDR3 reads CASSLVYQGRMSYEQYF. CDR3 sequence (DNA): TGTGCCAGCAGCTTAGTTTACCAGGGGCGAATGTCCTACGAGCAGTACTTC. The chain carries TRBV11-3 and TRBJ2-7; the D gene is possibly TRBD1 (6 bases). The CDR3 length is 17 residues. V lost 1 base to trimming and J lost 1 base, with 17 bases between them. Per the germline V gene, CDR1 is SGHNT and CDR2 is YENEEA. The full variable domain, with the rest looked up from reference TRBV11-3 and TRBJ2-7, is EAGVVQSPRYKIIEKKQPVAFWCNPISGHNTLYWYLQNLGQGPELLIRYENEEAVDDSQLPKDRFSAERLKGVDSTLKIQPAELGDSAVYLCASSLVYQGRMSYEQYFGPGTRLTVT.

The chain employs TRBV6-6 and TRBJ2-3; maybe TRBD1 (5 bases). The V end lost 5 bases, the J end lost 6 bases, and 12 bases lay between the germline ends. The germline V gene encodes CDR1 MNHNY and CDR2 SVGAGI (reference sequence). The CDR3 runs 13 residues. The DNA for the CDR3 is TGTGCCAGCAGTAACCAGGGTCTCGATACGCAGTATTTT. This translates into CASSNQGLDTQYF.

The chain has TRBV12-3 or TRBV12-4 and TRBJ2-7; a weak D match, TRBD1 (5 bases). Trimming took off 7 bases at V and 6 bases at J, with 16 bases between the two ends. The CDR3 has 13 residues. The CDR3: CASMDTAISEQYF. Here the CDR3 DNA reads TGTGCCAGCATGGACACCGCGATCTCCGAGCAGTACTTC.

J is TRBJ1-3 and V is TRBV30; the D is unclear. With 5 bases removed from V and 0 bases from J, the gap between germline ends came to 11 bases. The CDR3 contains 14 residues. Per the germline V gene, CDR1 is GTSNPN and CDR2 is SVGIG (reference sequence). Here the CDR3 reads CAWDQGSSGNTIYF. The DNA for the CDR3 is TGTGCCTGGGACCAAGGGAGCTCTGGAAACACCATATATTTT.